The present T cell receptor (beta chain) was sequenced within a study of blood T cell repertoires in COVID-19. Background on the study: Material from acute and convalescent COVID-19 was sourced from the United States, Italy and Spain.

The trim removed 0 bases at V and 5 bases at J, leaving 4 bases unmatched. The CDR3 length is 15 residues. Looked up from germline, CDR1 is PRHDT and CDR2 is FYEKMQ (reference sequence). In the original analysis: Estimates of nucleated cell counts were drawn from the amplification of reference gene primers. The protocol was immunoSEQ multiplex PCR, while the TCRdb copy is restricted to in-frame clones and leaves out a portion. Clone size and the V and J calls come from that table; the DNA yielded D and trimming. The data show approximately 220,000 clones, approximately 87% seen once. V gene TRBV13 combines with J gene TRBJ2-7, with TRBD2 matching 10 bases. This TCR was recovered from a woman between 45 and 65 years old with acute or convalescent COVID-19. The sample consisted of peripheral blood. The CDR3 region is CASSLGLAGVHEQYF. CDR3 coding DNA: TGTGCCAGCAGCTTAGGTCTAGCGGGAGTGCACGAGCAGTACTTC.